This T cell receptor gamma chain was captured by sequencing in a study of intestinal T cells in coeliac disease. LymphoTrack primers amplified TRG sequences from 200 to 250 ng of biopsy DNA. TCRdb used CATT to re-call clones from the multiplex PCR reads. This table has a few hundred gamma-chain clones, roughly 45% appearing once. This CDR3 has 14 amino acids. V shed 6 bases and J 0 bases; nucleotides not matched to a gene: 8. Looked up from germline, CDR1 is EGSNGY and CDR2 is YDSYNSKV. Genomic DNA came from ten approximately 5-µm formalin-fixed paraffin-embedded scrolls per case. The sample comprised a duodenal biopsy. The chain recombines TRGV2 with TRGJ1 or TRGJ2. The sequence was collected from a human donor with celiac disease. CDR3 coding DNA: TGTGCCACCTGGACGGGCCAGAATTATTATAAGAAACTCTTT. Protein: CATWTGQNYYKKLF.